These 23 T cell receptor beta chains were sequenced from one sample in a study of T cells after yellow fever vaccination. TCRdb reanalysed the 5' RACE reads using MiXCR and keeps one entry per CDR3 protein. This sample has a few hundred thousand distinct CDR3 sequences, with around 13% found just once. The sequenced sample was CD4+ T cells sorted from PBMCs, obtained 45 days after the yellow fever booster vaccination. These receptors were taken from a man aged 30-40 years who received the YFV17D yellow fever vaccine.

This clonotype was found a few times. The chain combines TRBV24-1 with TRBJ2-5; 13 nucleotides agree with TRBD2. The CDR3 totals 16 residues. Per the germline V gene, CDR1 is KGHDR and CDR2 is SFDVKD. V was pared by 3 bases and J by 5 bases, with 5 bases of the junction left unmatched. The CDR3 sequence is CATSDRLAGGLETQYF. The CDR3 DNA sequence: TGTGCCACCAGTGATAGACTAGCGGGAGGACTTGAGACCCAGTACTTC.

This clonotype was observed a few times. The chain uses TRBV29-1 and TRBJ2-3; 9 positions match TRBD2. Germline CDR1 reads SQVTM; CDR2 reads ANQGSEA. This CDR3 is 15 amino acids long. With 4 bases clipped from V and 0 bases from J, the junction kept 5 bases outside the gene matches. The CDR3 DNA sequence: TGCAGCGTTGTGTTAGCGGGAGCTAGCACAGATACGCAGTATTTT. It yields the protein CSVVLAGASTDTQYF.

In DNA form, the CDR3 reads TGTGCCGGGGCGGAAGGGGGCACAGATACGCAGTATTTT. Its translation: CAGAEGGTDTQYF. The chain combines TRBV15 with TRBJ2-3; a weak D match, TRBD1 (5 bases). CDR1 and CDR2 (germline): LNHNV, YYDKDF (reference sequence). Trimming removed 11 bases at V and 1 base at J, with 13 bases between. CDR3 length: 13 amino acids.

There are many counts of this clonotype. The genes are TRBV5-1 and TRBJ2-1, with D perhaps matching TRBD1 (6 bases). Trimming took off 4 bases at V and 8 bases at J, with 16 bases between the two ends. The CDR3 consists of 14 residues. Germline assignment: CDR1 SGHRS and CDR2 YFSETQ. CDR3 loop: CASSNGQPGHEQFF. The CDR3 nucleotides read TGCGCCAGCAGCAACGGACAGCCCGGACATGAGCAGTTCTTC.

In its sample, this clonotype was seen many times. V and J are TRBV7-2 and TRBJ2-1; D is perhaps TRBD2 (6 bases). There are 14 residues in the CDR3. CDR1 is SGHTA, CDR2 FQGNSA, per germline. V lost 1 base to trimming and J lost 4 bases, with 8 bases between them. DNA for the CDR3: TGTGCCAGCAGCTTAGTCGGGGGATACAATGAGCAGTTCTTC. Protein sequence: CASSLVGGYNEQFF. The full variable domain, completed using reference TRBV7-2 and TRBJ2-1, is GAGVSQSPSNKVTEKGKDVELRCDPISGHTALYWYRQSLGQGLEFLIYFQGNSAPDKSGLPSDRFSAERTGGSVSTLTIQRTQQEDSAVYLCASSLVGGYNEQFFGPGTRLTVL.

This clonotype turned up a few times. The rearrangement joins TRBV5-1 to TRBJ2-5, with D perhaps matching TRBD2 (6 bases). This CDR3 has 18 residues. CDR1 is SGHRS, CDR2 YFSETQ, per germline. V was clipped by 0 bases and J by 1 base, with 19 bases between them. The DNA for the CDR3 is TGCGCCAGCAGCTTGGTGGCGGGAAGTAAAGTTGCCCAAGAGACCCAGTACTTC. It yields the protein CASSLVAGSKVAQETQYF.

The CDR3 loop reads CASSPHTPDTQYF. In DNA form, the CDR3 reads TGTGCCAGCAGCCCCCATACCCCAGATACGCAGTATTTT. The rearrangement links TRBV7-2 to TRBJ2-3; D unresolved. There are 13 residues in the CDR3. Germline V gene data show CDR1 as SGHTA and CDR2 as FQGNSA. V was trimmed by 5 bases and J by 4 bases, leaving 10 bases between them.

This clonotype was counted only a few times. The gene calls are TRBV6-5 and TRBJ1-2; 7 bases line up with TRBD1. V shed 5 bases and J 3 bases; nucleotides not matched to a gene: 9. This CDR3 contains 15 residues. Germline V gives CDR1 MNHEY, CDR2 SVGAGI. CDR3 in amino acids: CASSPLGTGDYGYTF. The CDR3 DNA follows: TGTGCCAGCAGTCCACTCGGAACAGGGGACTATGGCTACACCTTC.

The chain carries TRBV15 and TRBJ2-4; weak D call: TRBD2 (6 bases). The CDR3 extends over 18 amino acids. Germline lookup yields CDR1 LNHNV and CDR2 YYDKDF (reference sequence). Trimming stripped 1 base from V and 0 bases from J, with 16 bases between. CDR3 nucleotide sequence: TGTGCCACCAGCAGAGCCGAGGCGGGACCTTTAGCCAAAAACATTCAGTACTTC. It encodes CATSRAEAGPLAKNIQYF.

This clonotype was picked up a small number of times. CDR3 sequence (DNA): TGCAGTGCTAGTTTCTGGCCTAGTCTTGCGGATGAGCAGTTCTTC. This sequence encodes CSASFWPSLADEQFF. The rearrangement links TRBV20-1 to TRBJ2-1; D is ambiguous. CDR3 length equals 15 residues. With 3 bases removed from V and 8 bases from J, the gap between germline ends came to 20 bases. Germline CDR1 and CDR2: DFQATT and SNEGSKA (reference sequence).

This clonotype was seen repeatedly, ten times or more. J is TRBJ2-3 and V is TRBV5-1, with D possibly called TRBD1 or TRBD2 (5 bases each). Trimming stripped 0 bases from V and 13 bases from J, with 18 bases between. This CDR3 spans 14 amino acids. Germline V gene data show CDR1 as SGHRS and CDR2 as YFSETQ. The DNA for the CDR3 is TGCGCCAGCAGCTTGGGACGGGACCCTCCATCAGAGTATTTT. Translation: CASSLGRDPPSEYF. The whole variable domain, remainder taken from reference TRBV5-1 and TRBJ2-3, is KAGVTQTPRYLIKTRGQQVTLSCSPISGHRSVSWYQQTPGQGLQFLFEYFSETQRNKGNFPGRFSGRQFSNSRSEMNVSTLELGDSALYLCASSLGRDPPSEYFGPGTRLTVL.

This clonotype has only a few counts. The chain has TRBV7-2 and TRBJ2-7, with TRBD2 matching over 8 bases. The CDR3 sequence is 16 residues long. Trimming removed 2 bases from V and 2 bases from J; junction bases left unmatched: 8. From germline, CDR1 is SGHTA and CDR2 FQGNSA. The CDR3: CASSLWGGRTPYEQYF. The DNA for the CDR3 is TGTGCCAGCAGCTTATGGGGCGGGAGGACCCCCTACGAGCAGTACTTC.

This clonotype was seen a few times. The chain links TRBV7-9 to TRBJ1-4; 7 bases map to TRBD1. The J segment lost 4 bases and the V segment lost 11 bases, leaving 7 bases of the junction unmatched. Per the germline V gene, CDR1 is SEHNR and CDR2 is FQNEAQ (reference sequence). The CDR3 length is 13 residues. In DNA form, the CDR3 reads TGTGCCGTCGAGGGACAGTTTAATGAAAAACTGTTTTTT. Protein: CAVEGQFNEKLFF.

The sample holds a few counts of this clonotype. The V gene is TRBV5-1, the J gene TRBJ2-3; D is perhaps TRBD2 (5 bases). Germline CDR1 reads SGHRS; CDR2 reads YFSETQ. V was shortened by 1 base and J by 4 bases, with 10 bases between the two germline ends. The CDR3 consists of 14 residues. The CDR3 region has the DNA TGCGCCAGCAGCTTGCAGCGGTCGGCAGATACGCAGTATTTT. Translating it yields CASSLQRSADTQYF. Looking up the rest from reference TRBV5-1 and TRBJ2-3 gives the full variable domain: KAGVTQTPRYLIKTRGQQVTLSCSPISGHRSVSWYQQTPGQGLQFLFEYFSETQRNKGNFPGRFSGRQFSNSRSEMNVSTLELGDSALYLCASSLQRSADTQYFGPGTRLTVL.

This clonotype was detected only a few times. V gene TRBV7-2 combines with J gene TRBJ1-1; a possible D gene is TRBD1 (5 bases). Deletions cut 5 bases from V and 4 bases from J, with 14 bases between. The CDR3 contains 14 residues. Germline V gives CDR1 SGHTA, CDR2 FQGNSA. CDR3 DNA: TGTGCCAGCAGCGCTTTACATGGGACCACTGAAGCTTTCTTT. Translated, it gives CASSALHGTTEAFF.

This clonotype was seen a handful of times. The chain carries TRBV9 and TRBJ2-1; TRBD2 agrees at 16 bases. Per the germline V gene, CDR1 is SGDLS and CDR2 is YYNGEE. This CDR3 region has 19 residues. Trimming cost V 2 bases and J 8 bases; bases outside gene matches: 13. The CDR3 nucleotides are TGTGCCAGCAGCGTGCAGGGGATGGGACTAGCGGGAGGGTTGGATGAGCAGTTCTTC. Amino acids: CASSVQGMGLAGGLDEQFF.

V is TRBV6-1 and J is TRBJ1-1, with a possible D match to TRBD1 (5 bases). Germline assignment: CDR1 MNHNS and CDR2 SASEGT. CDR3 length: 13 residues. Trimming pared 6 bases from V and 2 bases from J, leaving 10 bases between. The DNA for the CDR3 is TGTGCCAGCAGCAGGGACCCTAACACTGAAGCTTTCTTT. Amino acid sequence: CASSRDPNTEAFF.

This clonotype was picked up a small number of times. The chain employs TRBV11-2 and TRBJ2-7; D not resolved. With 2 bases removed from V and 3 bases from J, the gap between germline ends came to 8 bases. This CDR3 is built from 13 residues. Germline CDR1 reads SGHAT; CDR2 reads FQNNGV. CDR3 protein: CASSLTPGYEQYF. The DNA of the CDR3 is TGTGCCAGCAGCTTAACCCCCGGCTACGAGCAGTACTTC.

The table lists this clonotype with a few counts. The chain has TRBV28 and TRBJ2-1; D gene ambiguous. Trimming stripped 4 bases from V and 6 bases from J, with 13 bases between. The CDR3 has 14 amino acids. Looked up from germline, CDR1 is MDHEN and CDR2 is SYDVKM. The CDR3 DNA follows: TGTGCCAGCAGTTCCCCGATTCGAATCAATGAGCAGTTCTTC. Its protein is CASSSPIRINEQFF.

This clonotype was observed a few times. V is TRBV29-1 and J is TRBJ2-3; 9 nucleotides align to TRBD2. The CDR3 length is 14 residues. CDR1 is SQVTM, CDR2 ANQGSEA, per germline. The V segment lost 3 bases and the J segment 2 bases; nucleotides outside the gene matches: 3. CDR3 region: CSVDVAGVTDTQYF. The CDR3, as DNA: TGCAGCGTTGATGTAGCGGGAGTCACAGATACGCAGTATTTT.

This clonotype was counted between two and nine times. The chain carries TRBV20-1 and TRBJ2-7, with a tentative D call TRBD2 (6 bases). This CDR3 is built from 16 residues. Germline CDR1 DFQATT, CDR2 SNEGSKA (reference sequence). The V and J ends lost 5 bases and 0 bases respectively, with 20 bases between them. DNA for the CDR3: TGCAGTGCTGGCCGAAGGGCGGCGGGGAACTCCTACGAGCAGTACTTC. It translates to CSAGRRAAGNSYEQYF.

Many counts were recorded for this clonotype. The V call is TRBV4-3, the J call TRBJ2-2; TRBD1 agrees at 7 bases. This CDR3 contains 17 residues. Germline V CDR1 and CDR2: LGHNA, YSLEER. V lost 1 base to trimming and J lost 1 base; unmatched junction nucleotides: 6. In DNA, the CDR3 is TGCGCCAGCAGCCAAGCCAGACAGGGAATGAACACCGGGGAGCTGTTTTTT. This encodes CASSQARQGMNTGELFF.

This clonotype has a handful of counts. The rearrangement joins TRBV7-2 to TRBJ2-1; D remains ambiguous. In germline, CDR1 is SGHTA, CDR2 FQGNSA. Trimming stripped 4 bases from V and 0 bases from J, with 10 bases between. There are 15 residues in the CDR3. The DNA of the CDR3 is TGTGCCAGCAGCTCTGTGGAGAGCTCCTACAATGAGCAGTTCTTC. This translates into CASSSVESSYNEQFF.